The 30 T cell receptor beta chains listed next were all sequenced from one sample in a study of technical replicates of blood from several donors. Libraries were prepared by immunoSEQ multiplex PCR; TCRdb keeps only in-frame clonotypes and omits some of them. This sample has around 57,000 clones, with 95% to 98% found just once. Sequencing was done on a sample of T cells isolated from PBMCs. The receptors were sampled from a human donor in good health.

The chain combines TRBV7-8 with TRBJ2-3; the match to TRBD2 covers 11 bases. Germline V CDR1 and CDR2: SGHVS, FQNEAQ. CDR3 length: 15 amino acids. J lost 4 bases, V lost 5 bases, and 5 bases had no gene match. Here the CDR3 reads CASSPLAGVADTQYF. The CDR3 DNA reads TGTGCCAGCAGCCCACTAGCGGGGGTTGCAGATACGCAGTATTTT.

The chain employs TRBV5-1 and TRBJ1-2, with TRBD1 matching 9 bases. Germline V gene sequence: CDR1 SGHRS, CDR2 YFSETQ. J gave up 8 bases and V 5 bases, and 10 bases lay outside the gene matches. The CDR3 extends over 14 amino acids. The CDR3 nucleotides read TGCGCCAGCAGTAGGGACAGGGCAGATGGCGGCTACACCTTC. Its protein product is CASSRDRADGGYTF.

This sequence joins TRBV7-9 and TRBJ1-2, with a possible D match to TRBD1 (6 bases). The CDR3 is 11 amino acids. From germline, CDR1 is SEHNR and CDR2 FQNEAQ (reference sequence). In DNA, the CDR3 is TGTGTCTTGGCGGGGGGCGATGGCTACACCTTC. This translates into CVLAGGDGYTF.

The chain links TRBV5-1 to TRBJ2-2; D is unresolved. V was cut by 4 bases and J by 0 bases, with 7 bases left in between. CDR1 is SGHRS and CDR2 is YFSETQ in the germline V gene. The CDR3 has 14 residues. DNA for the CDR3: TGCGCCAGCAGCCTGTTCGCGAACACCGGGGAGCTGTTTTTT. It translates to CASSLFANTGELFF.

The chain carries TRBV29-1 and TRBJ2-7; tentative D call: TRBD2 (5 bases). Germline V CDR1 and CDR2: SQVTM, ANQGSEA. V dropped 7 bases and J dropped 3 bases, with 10 bases sitting between them. This CDR3 is 11 amino acids long. The CDR3 region is CSAAGYYEQYF. The DNA for the CDR3 is TGCAGCGCGGCGGGCTACTACGAGCAGTACTTC.

The J gene is TRBJ2-7, the V gene TRBV5-1; tentatively, D is TRBD1 (5 bases). Germline lookup yields CDR1 SGHRS and CDR2 YFSETQ. V was shortened by 0 bases and J by 0 bases, with 13 bases between the two germline ends. The CDR3 has 16 amino acids. The CDR3 protein is CASSLGPQGLSYEQYF. The CDR3 DNA follows: TGCGCCAGCAGCTTGGGCCCCCAGGGCCTCTCCTACGAGCAGTACTTC.

The chain links TRBV11-3 to TRBJ2-2, with a weak D call TRBD1 (5 bases). The CDR3 totals 16 residues. CDR1 is SGHNT, CDR2 YENEEA, per germline. The V end lost 5 bases, the J end lost 1 base, and 14 bases lay between the germline ends. The CDR3, as DNA: TGTGCCAGCAGCCCGCCCTGGCAGGGGAACACCGGGGAGCTGTTTTTT. Amino acid sequence: CASSPPWQGNTGELFF.

This clone showed up just once. This chain connects TRBV11-2 to TRBJ2-2; 10 positions agree with TRBD2. The length of the CDR3 is 18 residues. V lost 2 bases to trimming and J lost 7 bases; unmatched junction nucleotides: 13. From germline, CDR1 is SGHAT and CDR2 FQNNGV. As DNA, the CDR3 is TGTGCCAGCAGCTTAAGTACCCAGCGGGAGGGCCGCGTCGGGGAGCTGTTTTTT. Amino acid sequence: CASSLSTQREGRVGELFF.

This chain joins TRBV2 and TRBJ1-2; D possibly corresponds to TRBD1 (5 bases). The CDR3 contains 15 residues. Trimming took 0 bases from V and 6 from J, leaving 14 bases between them. CDR1 is SNHLY and CDR2 is FYNNEI in the germline V gene. The CDR3 DNA follows: TGTGCCAGCAGTGAAGCGCTAGGACAACTTCATGGCTACACCTTC. Its protein product is CASSEALGQLHGYTF.

The chain employs TRBV5-4 and TRBJ2-3; D is uncertain. The CDR3 sequence is 14 residues long. Germline assignment: CDR1 SGHNT and CDR2 YYREEE (reference sequence). V gave up 0 bases and J gave up 6 bases, with 11 bases separating them. CDR3 sequence (DNA): TGTGCCAGCAGCTTGGCCCAGGCGAGCGATACGCAGTATTTT. This gives the protein CASSLAQASDTQYF.

The chain carries TRBV6-4 and TRBJ2-1; 7 nucleotides align to TRBD1. The J segment lost 0 bases and the V segment lost 3 bases, leaving 2 bases of the junction unmatched. The germline V gene encodes CDR1 MRHNA and CDR2 SNTAGT. The CDR3 is 15 residues long. The CDR3 loop is CASSEAGGSYNEQFF. Here the CDR3 DNA reads TGTGCCAGCAGTGAAGCAGGGGGCTCCTACAATGAGCAGTTCTTC.

V usage is TRBV18 and J usage is TRBJ1-2, with 11 bases identical to TRBD1. This CDR3 contains 14 residues. Germline lookup yields CDR1 KGHSH and CDR2 LQKENI. V shed 4 bases, J shed 4 bases, and the junction held 2 bases outside the gene matches. The CDR3 loop reads CASSRGTGGYGYTF. For the CDR3, the DNA is TGTGCCAGCTCACGGGGGACAGGGGGCTATGGCTACACCTTC.

This clone appeared a single time. The DNA of the CDR3 is TGTGCCTGGAGTACTGGACACCTCTATGGCTACACCTTC. It is translated as CAWSTGHLYGYTF. The genes are TRBV30 and TRBJ1-2; a possible D gene is TRBD1 (5 bases). CDR3 length equals 13 residues. The germline gives CDR1 GTSNPN, CDR2 SVGIG (reference sequence). Deletions cut 2 bases from V and 4 bases from J, with 11 bases between.

The CDR3 DNA sequence: TGTGCCAGCAGTTCATCGGCGATACAGTCTGGAAACACCATATATTTT. Translating it yields CASSSSAIQSGNTIYF. The chain couples TRBV6-5 to TRBJ1-3; no definite D call. V dropped 4 bases and J dropped 1 base, with 14 bases sitting between them. This CDR3 spans 16 amino acids. The germline V gene has CDR1 MNHEY and CDR2 SVGAGI.

The chain recombines TRBV2 with TRBJ2-3, with D possibly TRBD1 on 6 matching bases. The CDR3 consists of 14 residues. Germline V gene data show CDR1 as SNHLY and CDR2 as FYNNEI. Between the trimmed V and J ends, which lost 2 bases and 0 bases, there was a span of 6 bases. The CDR3 region is CASSEQGSTDTQYF. The CDR3 nucleotides are TGTGCCAGCAGTGAACAGGGGAGCACAGATACGCAGTATTTT.

The chain uses TRBV13 and TRBJ1-2; D call uncertain. Germline lookup yields CDR1 PRHDT and CDR2 FYEKMQ (reference sequence). V lost 3 bases to trimming and J lost 3 bases, with 14 bases between them. The CDR3 has 15 amino acids. The CDR3 nucleotides read TGTGCCAGCAGCTTGGGCACAACCCCCTACTATGGCTACACCTTC. It encodes CASSLGTTPYYGYTF.

The chain carries TRBV27 and TRBJ2-5, with D unresolved. This CDR3 has 11 residues. Looked up from germline, CDR1 is MNHEY and CDR2 is SMNVEV (reference sequence). V lost 7 bases and J lost 4, with 7 bases in between. The DNA of the CDR3 is TGTGCCAGCACTAGAGGAGAGACCCAGTACTTC. Protein product: CASTRGETQYF.

The chain is built from TRBV9 and TRBJ2-3; 7 nucleotides agree with TRBD1. J was trimmed by 1 base and V by 4 bases; bases with no gene match: 6. The CDR3 covers 15 residues. Germline V gene lookup returns CDR1 SGDLS and CDR2 YYNGEE. CDR3 amino acids: CASSPRQGRTDTQYF. CDR3 DNA sequence: TGTGCCAGCAGCCCGAGACAGGGACGCACAGATACGCAGTATTTT.

The V gene is TRBV2, the J gene TRBJ2-2; tentatively, D is TRBD2 (6 bases). Germline CDR1 is SNHLY and CDR2 is FYNNEI. Trimming cost V 7 bases and J 5 bases, with 14 bases left between them. There are 14 residues in the CDR3. The CDR3 region is CASTLTRTTGELFF. CDR3 bases: TGTGCCAGCACACTGACTAGAACGACCGGGGAGCTGTTTTTT.

The chain couples TRBV30 to TRBJ1-1; 8 bases are shared with TRBD1. CDR1 and CDR2 (germline): GTSNPN, SVGIG (reference sequence). The CDR3 runs to 16 residues. V lost 1 base to trimming and J lost 1 base; unmatched junction nucleotides: 8. The CDR3 is CAWSGAGGRGNTEAFF. The CDR3 DNA reads TGTGCCTGGAGTGGCGCAGGGGGCAGGGGGAACACTGAAGCTTTCTTT. Drawing the rest from reference TRBV30 and TRBJ1-1, the complete variable domain is SQTIHQWPATLVQPVGSPLSLECTVEGTSNPNLYWYRQAAGRGLQLLFYSVGIGQISSEVPQNLSASRPQDRQFILSSKKLLLSDSGFYLCAWSGAGGRGNTEAFFGQGTRLTVV.

In DNA, the CDR3 is TGCGCCAGCAGCTTGTTCAGGGGCCTTAACTATGGCTACACCTTC. Residues: CASSLFRGLNYGYTF. This sequence joins TRBV5-1 and TRBJ1-2, with D possibly being TRBD1 (6 bases). This CDR3 is built from 15 residues. The V end was cut by 1 base, the J end by 1 base, with 11 bases between. In germline, CDR1 is SGHRS, CDR2 YFSETQ.

The chain links TRBV5-1 to TRBJ2-1; 7 positions agree with TRBD2. After removal of 1 base from V and 1 base from J, the junction contained 11 bases not matched to a gene. This CDR3 has 18 residues. Looked up from germline, CDR1 is SGHRS and CDR2 is YFSETQ. CDR3 DNA: TGCGCCAGCAGCTTGCGAGGCGGGAGTTTGACGTCCTACAATGAGCAGTTCTTC. Residues: CASSLRGGSLTSYNEQFF.

The gene calls are TRBV5-4 and TRBJ1-5, with D perhaps matching TRBD1 (5 bases). The CDR3 loop spans 12 amino acids. Trimming left V 0 bases short and J 7 bases short, with 5 bases between. Germline V gene lookup returns CDR1 SGHNT and CDR2 YYREEE (reference sequence). The DNA for the CDR3 is TGTGCCAGCAGCTTGGACAGGCAGCCCCAGCATTTT. Amino acid sequence: CASSLDRQPQHF. Variable domain in full (rest from reference TRBV5-4 and TRBJ1-5): ETGVTQSPTHLIKTRGQQVTLRCSSQSGHNTVSWYQQALGQGPQFIFQYYREEENGRGNFPPRFSGLQFPNYSSELNVNALELDDSALYLCASSLDRQPQHFGDGTRLSIL.

J is TRBJ1-1 and V is TRBV19, with 7 bases fitting TRBD1. The CDR3 length is 14 residues. V shed 5 bases, J shed 0 bases, and the junction held 3 bases outside the gene matches. Germline CDR1 reads LNHDA; CDR2 reads SQIVND (reference sequence). As DNA, the CDR3 is TGTGCCAGTAGTCTCAGGGGGGTGAACACTGAAGCTTTCTTT. This codes for CASSLRGVNTEAFF.

The chain couples TRBV7-9 to TRBJ2-7; D might be TRBD1 (7 bases). Germline CDR1 SEHNR, CDR2 FQNEAQ (reference sequence). Trimming removed 5 bases at V and 3 bases at J, with 20 bases between. This CDR3 contains 16 residues. The CDR3 DNA reads TGTGCCAGCAGCCACACAGGGGCCGGGAGCCGCTACGAGCAGTACTTC. Translating it yields CASSHTGAGSRYEQYF.

The gene calls are TRBV4-1 and TRBJ1-2; TRBD1 agrees at 11 bases. This CDR3 is 17 amino acids long. CDR1 is MGHRA, CDR2 YSYEKL, per germline. V lost 2 bases and J lost 1; bases outside the gene matches: 6. CDR3: CASSQPRTGGDNYGYTF. Here the CDR3 DNA reads TGCGCCAGCAGCCAACCAAGGACAGGGGGCGATAACTATGGCTACACCTTC.

This rearrangement joins TRBV2 to TRBJ2-5; 9 positions agree with TRBD2. This CDR3 has 17 residues. The ends lost 4 bases at V and 3 bases at J; junction bases unmatched: 12. Germline V gene sequence: CDR1 SNHLY, CDR2 FYNNEI. The CDR3 nucleotides read TGTGCCAGCAGTGGAGGGAGCGGGGGGCCGAGGGAAGAGACCCAGTACTTC. It codes for CASSGGSGGPREETQYF.

This sequence joins TRBV6-6 and TRBJ2-1, with D unresolved. CDR1 is MNHNY and CDR2 is SVGAGI in the germline V gene (reference sequence). CDR3 size: 12 residues. V was trimmed by 11 bases and J by 0 bases, leaving 8 bases between them. This CDR3 reads CASESSYNEQFF. Here the CDR3 DNA reads TGTGCCTCTGAGAGCTCCTACAATGAGCAGTTCTTC.

V and J are TRBV2 and TRBJ2-5, with TRBD2 as a possible D gene (5 bases). Trimming took off 3 bases at V and 7 bases at J, with 12 bases between the two ends. Germline CDR1 and CDR2: SNHLY and FYNNEI. The CDR3 length is 13 residues. The CDR3 nucleotides are TGTGCCAGCAGTGAGAGGTCCGGAGGGACCCAGTACTTC. It yields the protein CASSERSGGTQYF.

This sequence joins TRBV4-1 and TRBJ2-7; TRBD2 matches at 7 bases. This CDR3 has 19 residues. V trimming: 1 base; J trimming: 2 bases; junction bases outside the gene matches: 17. CDR1 is MGHRA and CDR2 is YSYEKL in the germline V gene. The CDR3 nucleotides are TGCGCCAGCAGCCAAGGGATTCTTAGGGCGGGAGTGGGCCCCTACGAGCAGTACTTC. Translating gives CASSQGILRAGVGPYEQYF.